This entry lists 3 T cell receptor beta chains sequenced from one sample in a study of radiotherapy plus CTLA-4 blockade in lung cancer. The assay was immunoSEQ multiplex PCR, and TCRdb's table has in-frame clones only and misses some. The table has around 110,000 clones, about 87% seen once. This sample comprised peripheral blood, obtained from a patient treated with radiotherapy plus ipilimumab. These TCRs come from a human donor with non-small cell lung cancer that progressed on radiotherapy plus ipilimumab.

The chain employs TRBV14 and TRBJ1-2; 7 bases agree with TRBD1. Per the germline V gene, CDR1 is SGHDN and CDR2 is FVKESK. The V segment lost 6 bases and the J segment 8 bases; nucleotides outside the gene matches: 12. The CDR3 length is 14 residues. CDR3 nucleotides: TGTGCCAGCAGTTTGGACAGGAGTGTTAGGGGCTACACCTTC. It specifies CASSLDRSVRGYTF.

This sequence joins TRBV27 and TRBJ2-1; D possibly corresponds to TRBD2 (6 bases). The CDR3 consists of 16 residues. Germline CDR1 MNHEY, CDR2 SMNVEV (reference sequence). Trimming removed 0 bases from V and 4 bases from J, with 13 bases in between. CDR3: CASSLSGGMGYNEQFF. DNA for the CDR3: TGTGCCAGCAGTTTATCGGGGGGTATGGGGTACAATGAGCAGTTCTTC.

The chain has TRBV5-1 and TRBJ2-2, with D possibly being TRBD1 (6 bases). Trimming removed 0 bases at V and 0 bases at J, with 9 bases between. CDR3 size: 16 residues. Germline V lookup: CDR1 SGHRS, CDR2 YFSETQ. The CDR3 region has the DNA TGCGCCAGCAGCTTGGAACAGGGCACGAACACCGGGGAGCTGTTTTTT. Translation gives CASSLEQGTNTGELFF. Supplemented by reference TRBV5-1 and TRBJ2-2, the full variable domain reads KAGVTQTPRYLIKTRGQQVTLSCSPISGHRSVSWYQQTPGQGLQFLFEYFSETQRNKGNFPGRFSGRQFSNSRSEMNVSTLELGDSALYLCASSLEQGTNTGELFFGEGSRLTVL.